A selection of T cell receptor beta chains follows, all from one sample in a study of blood T cells in healthy people across ages. TCRdb reprocessed the 5' RACE reads with MiXCR, giving one entry per CDR3 protein. The table has roughly 800,000 distinct CDR3 sequences, around 36% seen once. The sequenced material came from blood. All receptors derive from a man aged 18 to 30 in good health. Both conserved end residues are part of each CDR3. The D gene is left open where the match is weak. Some rows have no size entry. The others give once, few or many, or a class for an expanded clone.

cdr3_nt: TGCGCCAGCAGCCAAGATGGATGGGGGGAGTCCTACAATGAGCAGTTCTTC; cdr3_aa: CASSQDGWGESYNEQFF; clone_size: many; j_call: TRBJ2-1; v_call: TRBV4-1; d_call: .
cdr3_nt: TGCGCCTGCAGCTTACCGGGACTAGCGATTAATGAGCAGTACTTC; cdr3_aa: CACSLPGLAINEQYF; clone_size: .; j_call: TRBJ2-4; v_call: TRBV5-1; d_call: TRBD2
cdr3_nt: TGCGCCAGCAGCCTCAAACCAGGGGGGATCATGAACACTGAAGCTTTCTTT; cdr3_aa: CASSLKPGGIMNTEAFF; clone_size: .; j_call: TRBJ1-1; v_call: TRBV4-3; d_call: TRBD1
cdr3_nt: TGCAGCGTTAACCTCGGGGGAGTCTCCTACAATGAGCAGTTCTTC; cdr3_aa: CSVNLGGVSYNEQFF; clone_size: many; j_call: TRBJ2-1; v_call: TRBV29-1; d_call: .
cdr3_nt: TGTGCCAGCAGGGTCAGTTTAAACTATGGCTACACCTTC; cdr3_aa: CASRVSLNYGYTF; clone_size: .; j_call: TRBJ1-2; v_call: TRBV2; d_call: .
cdr3_nt: TGTGCCAGCAGCCCCGACAGGGGCCGTTACAATGAGCAGTACTTC; cdr3_aa: CASSPDRGRYNEQYF; clone_size: few; j_call: TRBJ2-5; v_call: TRBV6-6; d_call: TRBD1
cdr3_nt: TGTGCCAGCAGCCAAGGGACAGCTTACTCTGGAAACACCATATATTTT; cdr3_aa: CASSQGTAYSGNTIYF; clone_size: few; j_call: TRBJ1-3; v_call: TRBV14; d_call: .
cdr3_nt: TGTGCCAGCCAATGGCTGTATGGCTACACCTTC; cdr3_aa: CASQWLYGYTF; clone_size: few; j_call: TRBJ1-2; v_call: TRBV7-9; d_call: .
cdr3_nt: TGCAGTGCTACCACCAGCGGGGGGGCCCAGAATGAGCAGTTCTTC; cdr3_aa: CSATTSGGAQNEQFF; clone_size: few; j_call: TRBJ2-1; v_call: TRBV20-1; d_call: TRBD2
cdr3_nt: TGCGCCAGCAGCCAAGAGCGGGGAGAGACCCAGTACTTC; cdr3_aa: CASSQERGETQYF; clone_size: many; j_call: TRBJ2-5; v_call: TRBV4-3; d_call: .
cdr3_nt: TGTGCCAGCAGTTCCCGGGTGGTGCGGGATACGCAGTATTTT; cdr3_aa: CASSSRVVRDTQYF; clone_size: many; j_call: TRBJ2-3; v_call: TRBV12-3/TRBV12-4; d_call: .
cdr3_nt: TGCAGTGCTACCCAGGACACTGAAGCTTTCTTT; cdr3_aa: CSATQDTEAFF; clone_size: many; j_call: TRBJ1-1; v_call: TRBV20-1; d_call: .
cdr3_nt: TGTGCCAGCAGCCAACCGCGGGGAGGGGGACTGGAGCAGTACTTC; cdr3_aa: CASSQPRGGGLEQYF; clone_size: .; j_call: TRBJ2-7; v_call: TRBV14; d_call: .
cdr3_nt: TGTGCCAGCAGTTTCCCCGACGGGAATGAGCAGTTCTTC; cdr3_aa: CASSFPDGNEQFF; clone_size: few; j_call: TRBJ2-1; v_call: TRBV28; d_call: .
cdr3_nt: TGCGCCAGCAGCCCAACTGGCAAGCGAACGCAGTATTTT; cdr3_aa: CASSPTGKRTQYF; clone_size: few; j_call: TRBJ2-3; v_call: TRBV4-3; d_call: .
cdr3_nt: TGTGCCAGCAGCGTATTACAGGACAACTACGAGCAGTACTTC; cdr3_aa: CASSVLQDNYEQYF; clone_size: few; j_call: TRBJ2-7; v_call: TRBV7-9; d_call: .
cdr3_nt: TGTGCCAGCAGCTTAGGTCTGGGGGCCACAGATACGCAGTATTTT; cdr3_aa: CASSLGLGATDTQYF; clone_size: .; j_call: TRBJ2-3; v_call: TRBV7-2; d_call: .
cdr3_nt: TGTGCCAGCAGCTCAGAGGTCACAGATACGCAGTATTTT; cdr3_aa: CASSSEVTDTQYF; clone_size: few; j_call: TRBJ2-3; v_call: TRBV6-1; d_call: .
cdr3_nt: TGTGCCAGCATCCTACAAGAGACCCAGTACTTC; cdr3_aa: CASILQETQYF; clone_size: .; j_call: TRBJ2-5; v_call: TRBV7-9; d_call: .
cdr3_nt: TGTGCCAGCACTAAGACAAGTAGCTATGGCTACACCTTC; cdr3_aa: CASTKTSSYGYTF; clone_size: .; j_call: TRBJ1-2; v_call: TRBV25-1; d_call: .
cdr3_nt: TGCAGTGCTAGATACGGGGCCCCCTACAATGAGCAGTTCTTC; cdr3_aa: CSARYGAPYNEQFF; clone_size: few; j_call: TRBJ2-1; v_call: TRBV20-1; d_call: .
cdr3_nt: TGTGCCAGCAGTGAGAATAGCGATAATTCACCCCTCCACTTT; cdr3_aa: CASSENSDNSPLHF; clone_size: .; j_call: TRBJ1-6; v_call: TRBV6-5; d_call: .
cdr3_nt: TGCACCACCAACCTGTTGGGCACAGATACGCAGTATTTT; cdr3_aa: CTTNLLGTDTQYF; clone_size: many; j_call: TRBJ2-3; v_call: TRBV29-1; d_call: .
cdr3_nt: TGTGCCAGCAGTTACCCACAGGGAATATATAGCGATCAGCCCCAGCATTTT; cdr3_aa: CASSYPQGIYSDQPQHF; clone_size: .; j_call: TRBJ1-5; v_call: TRBV6-2/TRBV6-3; d_call: .
cdr3_nt: TGTGCCAGCAGCCCCGCGGGGGGCGCAAAAAATTCGCAGTATTTT; cdr3_aa: CASSPAGGAKNSQYF; clone_size: many; j_call: TRBJ2-3; v_call: TRBV12-3/TRBV12-4; d_call: TRBD2
cdr3_nt: TGTGCCAGCAGCGACCCCAGCGGGGATGAGACCCAGTTCTTC; cdr3_aa: CASSDPSGDETQFF; clone_size: .; j_call: TRBJ2-1; v_call: TRBV9; d_call: TRBD2
cdr3_nt: TGCAGTGCTAGACCCGACAGAAACCACCAAGAGACCCAGTACTTC; cdr3_aa: CSARPDRNHQETQYF; clone_size: .; j_call: TRBJ2-5; v_call: TRBV20-1; d_call: .
cdr3_nt: TGCAGTGCTCCTGGACAGGCCGCAACTAATGAAAAACTGTTTTTT; cdr3_aa: CSAPGQAATNEKLFF; clone_size: few; j_call: TRBJ1-4; v_call: TRBV20-1; d_call: TRBD1
cdr3_nt: TGCAGTGCGCCTCAAGGGGACCACGAGCAGTACTTC; cdr3_aa: CSAPQGDHEQYF; clone_size: .; j_call: TRBJ2-7; v_call: TRBV20-1; d_call: .
cdr3_nt: TGCGCCAGCAGCTGGGATTCAGGGGATCGGAACAATGAGCAGTTCTTC; cdr3_aa: CASSWDSGDRNNEQFF; clone_size: many; j_call: TRBJ2-1; v_call: TRBV5-1; d_call: .
cdr3_nt: TGCAGTGCCAGCCCGGGACAGGGAAACTCTGGGGCCAACGTCCTGACTTTC; cdr3_aa: CSASPGQGNSGANVLTF; clone_size: once; j_call: TRBJ2-6; v_call: TRBV20-1; d_call: TRBD1
cdr3_nt: TGTGCCAGCAGTCACCCGGGGGGGCATGGTGAGCAGTTCTTC; cdr3_aa: CASSHPGGHGEQFF; clone_size: .; j_call: TRBJ2-1; v_call: TRBV25-1; d_call: TRBD2
cdr3_nt: TGTGCCAGCTCACCAGAAGGACTTCGGGACAGGGGAAGAAATGGCTACACCTTC; cdr3_aa: CASSPEGLRDRGRNGYTF; clone_size: .; j_call: TRBJ1-2; v_call: TRBV18; d_call: TRBD1
cdr3_nt: TGTGCCAGCAGCCAAGATCTGACAGGGCAAAGTCCGAACACTGAAGCTTTCTTT; cdr3_aa: CASSQDLTGQSPNTEAFF; clone_size: .; j_call: TRBJ1-1; v_call: TRBV4-2; d_call: TRBD1
cdr3_nt: TGTGCCAGCAGAAATGAAAGAACAGTAAACTATGGCTACACCTTC; cdr3_aa: CASRNERTVNYGYTF; clone_size: many; j_call: TRBJ1-2; v_call: TRBV2; d_call: .
cdr3_nt: TGCAGTGCTCGCCGCCCCGACCGACACAATGAGCAGTTCTTC; cdr3_aa: CSARRPDRHNEQFF; clone_size: .; j_call: TRBJ2-1; v_call: TRBV20-1; d_call: .
cdr3_nt: TGTGCCAGCAAGGTTAAGTCAGGGTCGAACACCGGGGAGCTGTTTTTT; cdr3_aa: CASKVKSGSNTGELFF; clone_size: .; j_call: TRBJ2-2; v_call: TRBV2; d_call: .
cdr3_nt: TGTGCCAGCAGCCAACACGGCGGGGGGACCACAGATACGCAGTATTTT; cdr3_aa: CASSQHGGGTTDTQYF; clone_size: .; j_call: TRBJ2-3; v_call: TRBV7-2; d_call: TRBD2
cdr3_nt: TGCAGTGCTAGTCGGGCGGGAGGCAATCAGCCCCAGCATTTT; cdr3_aa: CSASRAGGNQPQHF; clone_size: few; j_call: TRBJ1-5; v_call: TRBV20-1; d_call: .
cdr3_nt: TGTGCCAGCCACCGGGGCACAGATACGCAGTATTTT; cdr3_aa: CASHRGTDTQYF; clone_size: many; j_call: TRBJ2-3; v_call: TRBV12-3/TRBV12-4; d_call: .
cdr3_nt: TGTGCCAGCAGCCCCGACACCGGGGAGCTGTTTTTT; cdr3_aa: CASSPDTGELFF; clone_size: few; j_call: TRBJ2-2; v_call: TRBV7-2; d_call: .
cdr3_nt: TGTGCCAGCAGTTTAGCGTGGACAGGCTCTTCACCCCTCCACTTT; cdr3_aa: CASSLAWTGSSPLHF; clone_size: few; j_call: TRBJ1-6; v_call: TRBV12-3/TRBV12-4; d_call: TRBD1
cdr3_nt: TGTGCCAGCAGTGAATCCCGATACCCCTGGGCCAACGTCCTGACTTTC; cdr3_aa: CASSESRYPWANVLTF; clone_size: .; j_call: TRBJ2-6; v_call: TRBV6-1; d_call: .
cdr3_nt: TGCAGCGTTGATGGGGCACAGGGAGGGACCTACGAGCAGTACTTC; cdr3_aa: CSVDGAQGGTYEQYF; clone_size: .; j_call: TRBJ2-7; v_call: TRBV29-1; d_call: .
cdr3_nt: TGCGCCAGCAGCTTGGGACTAGCGGGGCACAATGAGCAGTTCTTC; cdr3_aa: CASSLGLAGHNEQFF; clone_size: many; j_call: TRBJ2-1; v_call: TRBV5-1; d_call: TRBD2
cdr3_nt: TGCGCCAGCAGCCAAGATTTAGGGGTCCAGGGGAGTTCACCCCTCCACTTT; cdr3_aa: CASSQDLGVQGSSPLHF; clone_size: .; j_call: TRBJ1-6; v_call: TRBV4-3; d_call: .
cdr3_nt: TGCGCCAGCAGCTACACAGGGGTCAATGAGCAGTACTTC; cdr3_aa: CASSYTGVNEQYF; clone_size: few; j_call: TRBJ2-7; v_call: TRBV5-1; d_call: TRBD1
cdr3_nt: TGTGCCAGCAGTTTAGGTTACAGGGCTAATGAGCAGTTCTTC; cdr3_aa: CASSLGYRANEQFF; clone_size: few; j_call: TRBJ2-1; v_call: TRBV27; d_call: .
cdr3_nt: TGTGCCAGCAGCCCGGGTACCTACAATGGGCAGTTCTTC; cdr3_aa: CASSPGTYNGQFF; clone_size: .; j_call: TRBJ2-1; v_call: TRBV7-2; d_call: .
cdr3_nt: TGTGCCAGCAAGCCTAGCGGGGGGGCCGAAAGCACAGATACGCAGTATTTT; cdr3_aa: CASKPSGGAESTDTQYF; clone_size: .; j_call: TRBJ2-3; v_call: TRBV12-3/TRBV12-4; d_call: TRBD2
cdr3_nt: TGTGCCAGCAGCTTAGTAGGACGCAATGAGCAGTTCTTC; cdr3_aa: CASSLVGRNEQFF; clone_size: few; j_call: TRBJ2-1; v_call: TRBV11-1; d_call: .
cdr3_nt: TGCAGTGCTAGCCAGAGGAAAGAGACCCAGTACTTC; cdr3_aa: CSASQRKETQYF; clone_size: few; j_call: TRBJ2-5; v_call: TRBV20-1; d_call: .
cdr3_nt: TGTGCCAGCAGCCAAGACCGGGCGGGGTCTGCCACCGGGGAGCTGTTTTTT; cdr3_aa: CASSQDRAGSATGELFF; clone_size: .; j_call: TRBJ2-2; v_call: TRBV4-2; d_call: .
cdr3_nt: TGTGCCTGGAGTTTCGCAGGGAGGGATGGGGGCTACGCCTTC; cdr3_aa: CAWSFAGRDGGYAF; clone_size: .; j_call: TRBJ1-2; v_call: TRBV30; d_call: .
cdr3_nt: TGCGCCAGCAGCTTGGCTTCGTCGATTGGAGGGTACACGCAGTATTTT; cdr3_aa: CASSLASSIGGYTQYF; clone_size: .; j_call: TRBJ2-3; v_call: TRBV5-1; d_call: .
cdr3_nt: TGCAGTGTACAAGACAGGGAGGACACTGAAGTTTTCTTT; cdr3_aa: CSVQDREDTEVFF; clone_size: .; j_call: TRBJ1-1; v_call: TRBV20-1; d_call: TRBD1